Sequencing of this T cell receptor (beta chain) was carried out in a study of blood T cell repertoires in COVID-19. Across the study: Acute and convalescent COVID-19 samples came from the United States, Italy and Spain. In each case, the material was cDNA or gDNA derived from T cells, B-cell-depleted T cells, or PBMCs.

Germline V lookup: CDR1 SGHTA, CDR2 FQGNSA. This CDR3 spans 14 amino acids. V lost 1 base and J lost 4; bases outside the gene matches: 2. Produced via immunoSEQ multiplex PCR; TCRdb's table is partial and in-frame only. The data contain 200,000 to 250,000 clones, around 90% of them singletons. This chain connects TRBV7-2 to TRBJ2-5; TRBD2 matches 8 bases. This clonotype was obtained from a man in his 60s who had recovered from COVID-19. The sequenced material came from peripheral blood. The CDR3 DNA reads TGTGCCAGCAGCTTAGTGCGGGAGGCAGAGACCCAGTACTTC. Residues: CASSLVREAETQYF.